These T cell receptor beta chains were read from a single sample in a study of blood T cell repertoires in COVID-19. TCRdb's table, derived via immunoSEQ multiplex PCR, lists solely in-frame clones and lacks some. The sample carries roughly 150,000 clones, about 81% recorded once. Sample: peripheral blood. Receptors originate from a human donor in a cohort sampled during active COVID-19. CDR3s include the opening cysteine and the closing phenylalanine or tryptophan. D genes are given only for firm matches. Size values are once, few and many counts, or a class for expanded clones, and some rows have none.

j_call,clone_size,d_call,v_call,cdr3_nt,cdr3_aa
TRBJ1-1,.,.,TRBV7-6,TGTGCCAGCAGCCCCGACAGTAACACTGAAGCTTTCTTT,CASSPDSNTEAFF
TRBJ2-7,.,.,TRBV4-3,TGCGCCAGCAGCCAAGATACCCGGGGTGAGCAGTACTTC,CASSQDTRGEQYF
TRBJ2-6,.,TRBD1,TRBV18,TGTGCCAGCTCGACGGTACAGGGGTCTGGCTCTGGGGCCAACGTCCTGACTTTC,CASSTVQGSGSGANVLTF
TRBJ2-7,many,.,TRBV6-2/TRBV6-3,TGTGCCAGCAGTTACCGGACAGGATTTCCAGGGGGGCCCTACGAGCAGTACTTC,CASSYRTGFPGGPYEQYF
TRBJ1-1,.,.,TRBV10-1,TGCGCCAGCAGTAATGAGGGGAACACTGAAGCTTTCTTT,CASSNEGNTEAFF
TRBJ2-3,.,TRBD2,TRBV5-6,TGTGCCAGCAGCCTCGGGGCGGGAGGTAGCACAGATACGCAGTATTTT,CASSLGAGGSTDTQYF
TRBJ2-5,.,TRBD1,TRBV27,TGTGCCAGCAGTGTGGACAGGGCCGGGGAGACCCAGTACTTC,CASSVDRAGETQYF
TRBJ1-1,.,TRBD1,TRBV4-3,TGCGCCAGCAGCCAAGGGCCGACAGGGGGGAACACTGAAGCTTTCTTT,CASSQGPTGGNTEAFF
TRBJ2-3,.,TRBD2,TRBV6-2/TRBV6-3,TGTGCCAGCAGTGGACTAGCGGGAGGGCCCGGTCAAACAGATACGCAGTATTTT,CASSGLAGGPGQTDTQYF
TRBJ2-3,.,TRBD2,TRBV19,TGTGCCAGTAGTATTGGCGGGGGGGCCTCCGATACGCAGTATTTT,CASSIGGGASDTQYF
TRBJ2-1,.,TRBD1,TRBV27,TGTGCCAGCAGCCGAGGACAGGGGATGACCTACAATGAGCAGTTCTTC,CASSRGQGMTYNEQFF
TRBJ2-2,many,.,TRBV6-5,TGTGCCAGCAGGGGGCGGTGGGCCGGGGAGCTGTTTTTT,CASRGRWAGELFF
TRBJ2-5,.,TRBD2,TRBV19,TGTGCCAGTACCGAGGGATTGCGGGGGAGGGAGACCCAGTACTTC,CASTEGLRGRETQYF
TRBJ2-7,.,TRBD1,TRBV3-1/TRBV3-2,TGTGCCAGCAGCCCTAGACAGGGGAATTCCTACGAGCAGTACTTC,CASSPRQGNSYEQYF
TRBJ2-1,many,.,TRBV19,TGTGCCACCGTAGCGAGGTTGAACTCCTACAATGAGCAGTTCTTC,CATVARLNSYNEQFF
TRBJ1-5,.,TRBD1,TRBV19,TGTGCCAGTAGTATGATGGACAGGGGCAATCAGCCCCAGCATTTT,CASSMMDRGNQPQHF
TRBJ2-5,.,.,TRBV5-4,TGTGCCAGCAGCTTGGGACAGTTGGGCCAAGAGACCCAGTACTTC,CASSLGQLGQETQYF
TRBJ2-3,.,.,TRBV20-1,TGCAGTGCTACCGGCACAGATACGCAGTATTTT,CSATGTDTQYF
TRBJ2-3,.,TRBD2,TRBV7-2,TGTGCCAGCAGCGCAGGACTAGCGGGAGATTTGAGCACAGATACGCAGTATTTT,CASSAGLAGDLSTDTQYF
TRBJ2-7,.,.,TRBV4-3,TGCGCCAGCAGCCAAGAAGGAAGGGGGGGCTACGAGCAGTACTTC,CASSQEGRGGYEQYF
TRBJ2-1,.,TRBD2,TRBV27,TGTGCCAGCAGTGCAGCTAGCGGGGGGGCGTCCAATGAGCAGTTCTTC,CASSAASGGASNEQFF
TRBJ1-2,.,.,TRBV6-5,TGTGCCAGCAGTCCCAGTACAGCATCCTATGGCTACACCTTC,CASSPSTASYGYTF
TRBJ2-5,.,TRBD2,TRBV12-3/TRBV12-4,TGTGCCAGCAGTTTTGGATCGGGGGGGACCCAGTACTTC,CASSFGSGGTQYF
TRBJ1-2,.,.,TRBV19,TGTGCCAGTAGTGTTAACTCTAACTATGGCTACACCTTC,CASSVNSNYGYTF
TRBJ1-3,.,.,TRBV7-6,TGTGCCAGCAGCACAGGAACAGCTTCATCTGGAAACACCATATATTTT,CASSTGTASSGNTIYF
TRBJ1-1,.,TRBD1,TRBV19,TGTGCCAGTAGAATACAGGGGGCCTGGAACACTGAAGCTTTCTTT,CASRIQGAWNTEAFF
TRBJ2-7,once,TRBD1,TRBV7-2,TGTGCCAGCAGCGGAACACCGACAGGGGGCGTCTACGAGCAGTACTTC,CASSGTPTGGVYEQYF